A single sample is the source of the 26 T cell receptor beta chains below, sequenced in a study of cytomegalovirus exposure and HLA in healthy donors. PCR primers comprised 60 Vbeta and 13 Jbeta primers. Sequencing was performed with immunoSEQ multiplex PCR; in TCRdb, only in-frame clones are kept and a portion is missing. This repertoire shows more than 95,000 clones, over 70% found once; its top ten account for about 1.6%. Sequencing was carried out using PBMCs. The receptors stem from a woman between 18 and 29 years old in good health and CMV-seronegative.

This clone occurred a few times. The CDR3 sequence: CASSIKETQYF. CDR3 nucleotides: TGTGCCAGCAGTATTAAAGAGACCCAGTACTTC. The V call is TRBV25-1, the J call TRBJ2-5; D is unclear. Germline V lookup: CDR1 MGHDK, CDR2 SYGVNS. The CDR3 totals 11 residues. Trimming stripped 5 bases from V and 3 bases from J, with 4 bases between.

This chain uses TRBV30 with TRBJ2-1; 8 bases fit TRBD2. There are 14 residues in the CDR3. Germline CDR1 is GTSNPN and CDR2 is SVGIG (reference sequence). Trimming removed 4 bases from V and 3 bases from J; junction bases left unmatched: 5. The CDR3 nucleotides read TGTGCCTGGAATCGGGGGGGCCACTACAATGAGCAGTTCTTC. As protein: CAWNRGGHYNEQFF.

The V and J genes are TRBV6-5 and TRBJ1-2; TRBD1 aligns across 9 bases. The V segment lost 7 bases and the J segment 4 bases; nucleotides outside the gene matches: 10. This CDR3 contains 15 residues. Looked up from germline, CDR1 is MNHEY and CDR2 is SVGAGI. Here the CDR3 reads CASIVNPGQGYGYTF. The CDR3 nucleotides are TGTGCCAGCATTGTAAACCCGGGACAGGGCTATGGCTACACCTTC.

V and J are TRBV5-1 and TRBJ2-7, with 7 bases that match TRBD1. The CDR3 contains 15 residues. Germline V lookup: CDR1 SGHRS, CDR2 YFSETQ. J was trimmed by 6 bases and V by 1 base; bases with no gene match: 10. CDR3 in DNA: TGCGCCAGCAGCTTGCTTGGGACAGCCCCTCGCGAGCAGTACTTC. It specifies CASSLLGTAPREQYF.

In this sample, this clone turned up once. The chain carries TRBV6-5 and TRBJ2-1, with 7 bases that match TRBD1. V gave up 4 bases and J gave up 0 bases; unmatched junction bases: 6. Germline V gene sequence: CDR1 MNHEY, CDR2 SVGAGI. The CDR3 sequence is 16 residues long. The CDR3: CASSFYRGSSYNEQFF. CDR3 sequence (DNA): TGTGCCAGCAGTTTCTACAGGGGAAGCTCCTACAATGAGCAGTTCTTC.

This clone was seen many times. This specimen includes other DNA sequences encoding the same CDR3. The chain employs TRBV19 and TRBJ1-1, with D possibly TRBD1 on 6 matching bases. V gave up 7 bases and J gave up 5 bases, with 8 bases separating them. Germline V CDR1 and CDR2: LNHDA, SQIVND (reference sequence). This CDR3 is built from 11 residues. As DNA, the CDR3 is TGTGCCAGTAAGGGGGTAACTGAAGCTTTCTTT. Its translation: CASKGVTEAFF. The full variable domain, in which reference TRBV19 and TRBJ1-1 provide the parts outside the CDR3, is DGGITQSPKYLFRKEGQNVTLSCEQNLNHDAMYWYRQDPGQGLRLIYYSQIVNDFQKGDIAEGYSVSREKKESFPLTVTSAQKNPTAFYLCASKGVTEAFFGQGTRLTVV.

This chain's CDR3 is CASSYRAGYEQYF. In nucleotides, the CDR3 is TGTGCCAGTAGCTACAGGGCAGGCTACGAGCAGTACTTC. J is TRBJ2-7 and V is TRBV19; D perhaps matches TRBD1 (6 bases). The CDR3 loop spans 13 amino acids. Trimming removed 6 bases from V and 3 bases from J, with 12 bases in between. The germline CDR1 and CDR2 sequences are LNHDA and SQIVND (reference sequence).

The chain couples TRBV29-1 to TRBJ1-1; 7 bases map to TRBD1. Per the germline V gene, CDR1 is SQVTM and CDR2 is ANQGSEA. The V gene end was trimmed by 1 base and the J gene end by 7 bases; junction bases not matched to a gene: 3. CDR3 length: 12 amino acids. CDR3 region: CSVEGTGVEAFF. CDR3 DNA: TGCAGCGTTGAAGGGACAGGCGTTGAAGCTTTCTTT. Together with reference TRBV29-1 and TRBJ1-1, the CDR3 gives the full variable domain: SAVISQKPSRDICQRGTSLTIQCQVDSQVTMMFWYRQQPGQSLTLIATANQGSEATYESGFVIDKFPISRPNLTFSTLTVSNMSPEDSSIYLCSVEGTGVEAFFGQGTRLTVV.

The CDR3, as DNA: TGTGCCAGCAGTTTAGTCCAGGTCCAGAAGGGCTACACCTTC. It yields the protein CASSLVQVQKGYTF. The chain links TRBV28 to TRBJ1-2; D is uncertain. V dropped 2 bases and J dropped 8 bases, with 15 bases sitting between them. The CDR3 extends over 14 amino acids. Germline V gives CDR1 MDHEN, CDR2 SYDVKM.

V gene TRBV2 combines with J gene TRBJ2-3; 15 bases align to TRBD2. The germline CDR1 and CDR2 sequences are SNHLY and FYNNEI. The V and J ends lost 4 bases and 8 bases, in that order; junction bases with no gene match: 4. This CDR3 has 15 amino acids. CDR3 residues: CASSGPGLAGGTQYF. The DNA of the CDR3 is TGTGCCAGCAGTGGGCCGGGACTAGCGGGGGGTACGCAGTATTTT. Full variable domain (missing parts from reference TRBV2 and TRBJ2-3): EPEVTQTPSHQVTQMGQEVILRCVPISNHLYFYWYRQILGQKVEFLVSFYNNEISEKSEIFDDQFSVERPDGSNFTLKIRSTKLEDSAMYFCASSGPGLAGGTQYFGPGTRLTVL.

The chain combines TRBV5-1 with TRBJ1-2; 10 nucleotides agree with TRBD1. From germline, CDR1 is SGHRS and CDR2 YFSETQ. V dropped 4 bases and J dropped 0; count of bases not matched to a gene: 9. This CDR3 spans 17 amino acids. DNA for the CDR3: TGCGCCAGCAGCACAGGGACAGGGGCCCATTCTAACTATGGCTACACCTTC. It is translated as CASSTGTGAHSNYGYTF.

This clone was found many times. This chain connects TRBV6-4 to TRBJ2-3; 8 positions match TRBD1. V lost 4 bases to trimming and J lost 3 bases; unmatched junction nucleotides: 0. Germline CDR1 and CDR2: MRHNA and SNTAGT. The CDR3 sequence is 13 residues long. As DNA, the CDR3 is TGTGCCAGCAGTGGGACAGGGACAGATACGCAGTATTTT. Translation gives CASSGTGTDTQYF.

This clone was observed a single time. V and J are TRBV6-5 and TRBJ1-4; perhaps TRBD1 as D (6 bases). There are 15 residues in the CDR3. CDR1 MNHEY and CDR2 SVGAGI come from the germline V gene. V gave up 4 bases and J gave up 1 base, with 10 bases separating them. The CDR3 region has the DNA TGTGCCAGCAGTTTCGTAGGGGGAACTAATGAAAAACTGTTTTTT. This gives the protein CASSFVGGTNEKLFF.

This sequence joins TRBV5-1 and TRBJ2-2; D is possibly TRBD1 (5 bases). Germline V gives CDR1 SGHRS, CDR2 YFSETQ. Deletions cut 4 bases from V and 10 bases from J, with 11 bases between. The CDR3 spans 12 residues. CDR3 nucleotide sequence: TGCGCCAGCAGCCTCAGGGTGGAGGAGCTGTTTTTT. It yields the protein CASSLRVEELFF.

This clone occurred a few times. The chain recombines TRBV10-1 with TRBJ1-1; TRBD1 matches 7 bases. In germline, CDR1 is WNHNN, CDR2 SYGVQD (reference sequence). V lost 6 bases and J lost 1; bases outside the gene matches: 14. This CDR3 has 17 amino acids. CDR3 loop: CASRTCPGQNSNTEAFF. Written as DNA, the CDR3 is TGCGCCAGCAGAACTTGTCCGGGACAGAATTCGAACACTGAAGCTTTCTTT.

As DNA, the CDR3 is TGTGCCAGCAGCTTAGGGCTAGCGGGTCCCACCGGGGAGCTGTTTTTT. As protein: CASSLGLAGPTGELFF. The rearrangement links TRBV7-6 to TRBJ2-2; TRBD2 matches 8 bases. V shed 1 base and J 4 bases; nucleotides not matched to a gene: 5. Germline assignment: CDR1 SGHVS and CDR2 FNYEAQ. The CDR3 contains 16 residues.

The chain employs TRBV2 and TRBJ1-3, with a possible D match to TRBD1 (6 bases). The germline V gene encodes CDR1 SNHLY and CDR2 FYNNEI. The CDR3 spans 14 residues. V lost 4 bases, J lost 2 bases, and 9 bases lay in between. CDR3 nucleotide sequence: TGTGCCAGCAGTGTACAGGGCGCTGGAAACACCATATATTTT. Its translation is CASSVQGAGNTIYF.

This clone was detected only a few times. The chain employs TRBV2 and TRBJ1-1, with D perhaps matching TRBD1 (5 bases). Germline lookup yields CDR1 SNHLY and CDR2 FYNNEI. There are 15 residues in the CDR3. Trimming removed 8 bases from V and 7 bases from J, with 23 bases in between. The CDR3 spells CASGAKGVAHFEAFF. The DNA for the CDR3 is TGTGCCAGCGGGGCGAAAGGGGTGGCGCACTTTGAAGCTTTCTTT.

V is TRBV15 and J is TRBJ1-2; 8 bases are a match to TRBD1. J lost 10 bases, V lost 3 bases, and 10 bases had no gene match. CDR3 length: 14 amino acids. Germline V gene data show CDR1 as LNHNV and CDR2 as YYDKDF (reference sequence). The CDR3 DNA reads TGTGCCACCAGCAGCTTGGACAGGGTAGGAGTCTACACCTTC. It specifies CATSSLDRVGVYTF.

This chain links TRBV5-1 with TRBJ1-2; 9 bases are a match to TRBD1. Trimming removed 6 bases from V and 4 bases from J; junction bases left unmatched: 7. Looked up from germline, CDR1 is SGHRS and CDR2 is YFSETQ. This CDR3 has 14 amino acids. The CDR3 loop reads CASNPGQGPYGYTF. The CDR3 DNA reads TGCGCCAGCAACCCGGGACAGGGCCCCTATGGCTACACCTTC.

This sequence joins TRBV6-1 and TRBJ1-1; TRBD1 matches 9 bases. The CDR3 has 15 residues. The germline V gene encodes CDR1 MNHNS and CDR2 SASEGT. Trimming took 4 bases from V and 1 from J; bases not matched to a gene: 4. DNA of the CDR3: TGTGCCAGCAGTGCCCGACAGGGGGGGAACACTGAAGCTTTCTTT. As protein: CASSARQGGNTEAFF.

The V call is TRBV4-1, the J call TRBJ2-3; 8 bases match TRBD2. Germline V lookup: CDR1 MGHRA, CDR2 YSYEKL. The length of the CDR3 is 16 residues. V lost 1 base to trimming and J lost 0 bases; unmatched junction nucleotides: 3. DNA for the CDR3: TGCGCCAGCAGCCAAGGGGTAGCGGGGAGCACAGATACGCAGTATTTT. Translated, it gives CASSQGVAGSTDTQYF.

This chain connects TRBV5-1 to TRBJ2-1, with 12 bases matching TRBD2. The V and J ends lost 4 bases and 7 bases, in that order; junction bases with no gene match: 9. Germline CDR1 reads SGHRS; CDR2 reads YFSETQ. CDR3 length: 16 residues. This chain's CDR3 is CASSRGTSGFGNEQFF. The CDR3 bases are TGCGCCAGCAGCCGAGGGACTAGCGGGTTCGGGAATGAGCAGTTCTTC.

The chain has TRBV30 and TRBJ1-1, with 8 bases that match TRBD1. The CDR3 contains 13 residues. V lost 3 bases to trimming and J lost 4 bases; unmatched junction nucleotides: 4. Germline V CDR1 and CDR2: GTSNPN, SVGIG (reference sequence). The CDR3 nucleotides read TGTGCCTGGAGGTCCACAGGGGGCACTGAAGCTTTCTTT. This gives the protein CAWRSTGGTEAFF.

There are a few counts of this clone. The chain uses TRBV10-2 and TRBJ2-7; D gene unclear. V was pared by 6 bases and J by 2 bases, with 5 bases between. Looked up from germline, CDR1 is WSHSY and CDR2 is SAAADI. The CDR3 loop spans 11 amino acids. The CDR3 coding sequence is TGCGCCAGCAGCCAGACCTACGAGCAGTACTTC. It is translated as CASSQTYEQYF.

This CDR3 reads CASSYRPMNTEAFF. The CDR3 DNA reads TGTGCCAGCAGTTACCGCCCTATGAACACTGAAGCTTTCTTT. The chain employs TRBV6-5 and TRBJ1-1, with D hard to call. Trimming removed 2 bases from V and 0 bases from J, with 7 bases in between. Germline CDR1 reads MNHEY; CDR2 reads SVGAGI. This CDR3 has 14 residues.